These 20 T cell receptor beta chains originate from one sample sequenced in a study of CD8 T cells in Susac syndrome. cDNA came from about 0.5 to 1 ug RNA primed by random hexamers. TCRdb passed the immunoSEQ multiplex PCR reads through MiXCR, listing each CDR3 protein once. The repertoire holds approximately 70,000 distinct CDR3 sequences, with nearly 96% as singletons. The specimen sequenced was CD4+ T cells from PBMCs. Receptors were obtained from a human donor with multiple sclerosis.

V is TRBV29-1 and J is TRBJ1-1; 10 bases align to TRBD1. Germline CDR1 is SQVTM and CDR2 is ANQGSEA. The CDR3 runs 13 residues. J was trimmed by 5 bases and V by 4 bases; bases with no gene match: 4. DNA for the CDR3: TGCAGCGTTGCGACAGGGGGCCGAACTGAAGCTTTCTTT. Translation gives CSVATGGRTEAFF.

The gene calls are TRBV12-3 or TRBV12-4 and TRBJ2-3; D possibly uses TRBD1 or TRBD2 (5 bases each). The CDR3 is 13 amino acids. Between the trimmed V and J ends, which lost 5 bases and 0 bases, there was a span of 6 bases. The CDR3: CASSEGSTDTQYF. Here the CDR3 DNA reads TGTGCCAGCAGTGAGGGGAGCACAGATACGCAGTATTTT.

The chain couples TRBV4-2 to TRBJ2-1; 11 bases line up with TRBD2. Germline loops: CDR1 LGHNA, CDR2 YNFKEQ. This CDR3 has 16 amino acids. Trimming removed 3 bases from V and 3 bases from J; junction bases left unmatched: 4. The CDR3 bases are TGTGCCAGCAGCCACACCGGGACTAGCGGCTACAATGAGCAGTTCTTC. Its protein product is CASSHTGTSGYNEQFF.

The chain joins TRBV7-2 to TRBJ2-7; D may correspond to TRBD1 or TRBD2 (5 bases each). The CDR3 length is 16 residues. Germline CDR1 is SGHTA and CDR2 is FQGNSA. V lost 5 bases, J lost 4 bases, and 21 bases lay in between. The CDR3 here is CASSQIGGSTAYEQYF. In nucleotides, the CDR3 is TGTGCCAGCAGCCAAATTGGAGGTTCGACAGCGTACGAGCAGTACTTC.

The J gene is TRBJ1-1, the V gene TRBV7-2; unclear D gene. The CDR3 contains 14 residues. Germline V gene sequence: CDR1 SGHTA, CDR2 FQGNSA. V lost 2 bases to trimming and J lost 0 bases, with 7 bases between them. The DNA for the CDR3 is TGTGCCAGCAGCTTACGGACGGTGAACACTGAAGCTTTCTTT. It codes for CASSLRTVNTEAFF. The complete variable domain, with remaining parts taken from reference TRBV7-2 and TRBJ1-1, reads GAGVSQSPSNKVTEKGKDVELRCDPISGHTALYWYRQSLGQGLEFLIYFQGNSAPDKSGLPSDRFSAERTGGSVSTLTIQRTQQEDSAVYLCASSLRTVNTEAFFGQGTRLTVV.

The chain joins TRBV5-1 to TRBJ2-1, with D possibly TRBD2 on 7 matching bases. V was trimmed by 0 bases and J by 3 bases, leaving 10 bases between them. CDR3 length: 15 residues. The V gene's germline CDR1 is SGHRS and CDR2 YFSETQ. The DNA of the CDR3 is TGCGCCAGCAGCTTGGAGGGGGGGCTCTACAATGAGCAGTTCTTC. Protein: CASSLEGGLYNEQFF.

The V call is TRBV28, the J call TRBJ2-5; 8 nucleotides match TRBD1. V lost 6 bases to trimming and J lost 7 bases; unmatched junction nucleotides: 7. From germline, CDR1 is MDHEN and CDR2 SYDVKM. The CDR3 runs to 13 residues. The CDR3 DNA reads as TGTGCCAGCAGCCCAGGGGGCCGGGGGACCCAGTACTTC. This translates into CASSPGGRGTQYF.

The gene calls are TRBV12-3 or TRBV12-4 and TRBJ1-2; D not resolved. The CDR3 has 14 residues. The V and J ends lost 1 base and 4 bases respectively, with 10 bases between them. CDR3 bases: TGTGCCAGCAGTTTAGTAACCCTAACCTATGGCTACACCTTC. Translation: CASSLVTLTYGYTF.

V is TRBV5-4 and J is TRBJ2-6, with D perhaps matching TRBD1 (5 bases). This CDR3 has 15 residues. The germline CDR1 and CDR2 sequences are SGHNT and YYREEE (reference sequence). Trimming took 4 bases from V and 0 from J, leaving 8 bases between them. CDR3 nucleotide sequence: TGTGCCAGCAGCCGCAGGGACTCTGGGGCCAACGTCCTGACTTTC. Amino acid sequence: CASSRRDSGANVLTF. The variable domain in full, with the rest retrieved from reference TRBV5-4 and TRBJ2-6, is ETGVTQSPTHLIKTRGQQVTLRCSSQSGHNTVSWYQQALGQGPQFIFQYYREEENGRGNFPPRFSGLQFPNYSSELNVNALELDDSALYLCASSRRDSGANVLTFGAGSRLTVL.

J is TRBJ2-1 and V is TRBV5-4; 13 positions match TRBD2. The germline CDR1 and CDR2 sequences are SGHNT and YYREEE (reference sequence). The CDR3 has 16 amino acids. The V segment lost 2 bases and the J segment 8 bases; nucleotides outside the gene matches: 7. For the CDR3, the DNA is TGTGCCAGCAGCTTACAACTAGCGGGGGGGTCCCATGAGCAGTTCTTC. Its protein product is CASSLQLAGGSHEQFF.

This chain connects TRBV19 to TRBJ2-2; 7 bases align to TRBD1. This CDR3 comprises 15 residues. Germline CDR1 reads LNHDA; CDR2 reads SQIVND (reference sequence). V trimming: 3 bases; J trimming: 5 bases; junction bases outside the gene matches: 6. In DNA, the CDR3 is TGTGCCAGTAGTATTACAGGGGTGCCGACCGGGGAGCTGTTTTTT. Residues: CASSITGVPTGELFF.

In its sample, this clonotype was seen once. The chain combines TRBV7-2 with TRBJ1-2; no definite D call. The CDR3 totals 16 residues. Between the trimmed V and J ends, which lost 1 base and 1 base, there was a span of 13 bases. Germline V gives CDR1 SGHTA, CDR2 FQGNSA. CDR3 residues: CASSLGPGARNYGYTF. The CDR3 DNA reads as TGTGCCAGCAGCTTAGGCCCGGGAGCCCGTAACTATGGCTACACCTTC.

The V and J genes are TRBV3-1 and TRBJ1-3; unclear D gene. The CDR3 is 14 residues long. V lost 0 bases to trimming and J lost 5 bases, with 8 bases between them. CDR1 and CDR2 from the germline V gene are LGHDT and YNNKEL (reference sequence). In DNA, the CDR3 is TGTGCCAGCAGCCAAGATCAAGGGAGAAACACCATATATTTT. Translating gives CASSQDQGRNTIYF. The full variable domain, its missing parts supplied by reference TRBV3-1 and TRBJ1-3, is DTAVSQTPKYLVTQMGNDKSIKCEQNLGHDTMYWYKQDSKKFLKIMFSYNNKELIINETVPNRFSPKSPDKAHLNLHINSLELGDSAVYFCASSQDQGRNTIYFGEGSWLTVV.

The chain combines TRBV12-3 or TRBV12-4 with TRBJ2-1; possibly TRBD1 or TRBD2 for D (5 bases each). V gave up 0 bases and J gave up 0 bases, with 9 bases separating them. There are 16 residues in the CDR3. CDR3 DNA sequence: TGTGCCAGCAGTTTAGCCGGGGACCGCTCCTACAATGAGCAGTTCTTC. This codes for CASSLAGDRSYNEQFF.

The chain has TRBV19 and TRBJ1-5; TRBD1 is a possible D gene (6 bases). This CDR3 spans 14 amino acids. From germline, CDR1 is LNHDA and CDR2 SQIVND (reference sequence). The germline V and J ends were trimmed by 7 bases and 1 base, with 11 bases remaining between them. DNA for the CDR3: TGTGCCAGTACGGGGGGCCCGAGCAATCAGCCCCAGCATTTT. It translates to CASTGGPSNQPQHF.

This rearrangement joins TRBV28 to TRBJ2-7; either TRBD1 or TRBD2 may supply D (5 bases each). This CDR3 has 15 residues. In germline, CDR1 is MDHEN, CDR2 SYDVKM. V was clipped by 3 bases and J by 3 bases, with 15 bases between them. Written as DNA, the CDR3 is TGTGCCAGCAGTTTTCGGGACGGAACGATCTACGAGCAGTACTTC. Translating it yields CASSFRDGTIYEQYF. The variable domain in full, completed from reference TRBV28 and TRBJ2-7, reads DVKVTQSSRYLVKRTGEKVFLECVQDMDHENMFWYRQDPGLGLRLIYFSYDVKMKEKGDIPEGYSVSREKKERFSLILESASTNQTSMYLCASSFRDGTIYEQYFGPGTRLTVT.

The chain links TRBV20-1 to TRBJ1-4; 9 bases line up with TRBD1. V lost 3 bases to trimming and J lost 7 bases; unmatched junction nucleotides: 18. Looked up from germline, CDR1 is DFQATT and CDR2 is SNEGSKA (reference sequence). This CDR3 is built from 18 residues. The CDR3 protein is CSASPNVPGQGWAEKLFF. CDR3 DNA: TGCAGTGCTAGCCCTAACGTCCCGGGACAGGGTTGGGCTGAAAAACTGTTTTTT.

The gene calls are TRBV6-2 or TRBV6-3 and TRBJ2-1, with D possibly called TRBD1 or TRBD2 (6 bases each). From germline, CDR1 is MNHEY and CDR2 SVGEGT. Trimming removed 5 bases at V and 7 bases at J, with 18 bases between. CDR3 length equals 15 residues. In DNA form, the CDR3 reads TGTGCCAGCAGTCCGCGGGGCCAGGGGCGGAATGAGCAGTTCTTC. Its protein is CASSPRGQGRNEQFF.

This clonotype appeared once. The CDR3 bases are TGTGCCAGCAGTGAACGGGGCGTTGGGGGAAAACTGTTTTTT. Translating gives CASSERGVGGKLFF. The rearrangement uses TRBV25-1 and TRBJ1-4; perhaps TRBD1 as D (5 bases). Between the trimmed V and J ends, which lost 2 bases and 10 bases, there was a span of 14 bases. The CDR3 runs to 14 residues. CDR1 and CDR2 from the germline V gene are MGHDK and SYGVNS.

This clonotype was seen only once. The CDR3 spells CASSGGDHLLDTQYF. The DNA of the CDR3 is TGTGCCAGCAGCGGCGGGGACCATCTACTTGATACGCAGTATTTT. J is TRBJ2-3 and V is TRBV5-8; the D gene is possibly TRBD2 (6 bases). V was cut by 4 bases and J by 6 bases, with 18 bases left in between. The CDR3 extends over 15 amino acids. Germline values: CDR1 SGHTS, CDR2 YDEGEE.